This paragraph reports one T cell receptor beta chain. Its antigen specificity is not known. There are no base qualities to consult, and no much larger clone falls within one base. V trim: 5 bases; J trim: 8 bases; unmatched bases: 13. Reading from cysteine to phenylalanine, the CDR3 counts 16 amino acids. Just the 48-base CDR3 DNA is kept, in frame starting at base 1. CDR1 is given as SGHTA and CDR2 as FQGNSA, both from the germline V gene. The sample comes from a study of vaccination effects on CD4 cells after COVID-19 (dated by TCRdb to between 2021 and 2024). About the investigation overall: Each participant got two doses of an mRNA SARS-CoV-2 vaccine, either BNT162b2 or mRNA-1273. The study compared SARS-CoV-2 spike-specific CD4+ TCR repertoires before and after mRNA vaccination in COVID-19 convalescent patients and infection-naive vaccine recipients. A total of 10 COVID-19 convalescent patients and a handful of SARS-CoV-2-naive healthy vaccine recipients were included in the full study. The Oncomine TCR Beta short-read assay on an Illumina iSeq 100 was used to sequence cultures from other donors in the study. What the study reported, not specific to this receptor: The study was limited by a small number of convalescent patients and lacked early post-infection timepoints. Marked clonal contraction was observed in both infection-induced and vaccine-induced clones at late post-vaccination timepoints, consistent with waning T cell responses. Among healthy vaccine recipients, nearly all vaccine-induced clones were SARS-CoV-2 mono-reactive, and only 1 of 255 was cross-reactive with common cold coronaviruses.

In the ViraFEST assay, PBMC were stimulated with viral peptide pools, and TCR sequencing was then used to find antigen-specific CD4+ T cell clonotypes based on their expansion. After around eleven days of culture, CD4+ T cells were isolated with the EasySep CD4+ T cell isolation kit. The absence of prior SARS-CoV-2 infection in healthy vaccine recipients was confirmed by negative nucleocapsid antibodies before and after vaccination. Each well held two million PBMC cultured in IMDM containing roughly 5.1% human AB serum, roughly 9.9 IU/ml IL-2 and gentamicin, along with about 9.3 ug/ml peptides. On days 3 and 7, half of the culture medium was replaced with fresh IL-2-containing medium. Each peptide stimulation condition was cultured in triplicate wells unless otherwise noted. Using Ficoll-Paque Plus gradient centrifugation, PBMC were separated from whole blood and then either used fresh or cryopreserved at -140C. The overlapping peptide pools covered the spike proteins of SARS-CoV-2 and of the common cold coronaviruses HCoV-NL63, HCoV-OC43 and HCoV-229E. Genomic DNA was extracted from cultured CD4+ T cells with the QIAamp micro DNA kit.

The library relied on the immunoSEQ multiplex PCR assay. DNA from the cultured and isolated CD4+ T cells underwent TCR beta CDR3 sequencing. Under the source paper's analysis protocol: The analysis removed non-productive TCR sequences, trimmed reads to the CDR3 region, and retained only CDR3s that were 7 or more amino acids long. The MANAFEST web app was used to pick out antigen-specific clonotypes by comparing their expansion in peptide wells with that in reference cultures. To be called positive, a clone needed expansion at FDR<0.05 compared with the reference and with all other wells, an odds ratio greater than 5, and a frequency greater than 0.1% in two replicate wells. Cross-reactive clonotypes were defined as significantly expanded in SARS-CoV-2 spike wells and in at least one common cold coronavirus spike condition. Using the stringdist R package, CDR3 similarity was measured by Levenshtein distance, and unrooted trees were constructed with ape in R 3.6.1. Entries here come from immuneACCESS through TCRdb and include only in-frame sequences with V and J called. Some clones fail to appear in such tables; in the studies checked, an unresolved V gene covers under half of the shortfall, and the cause of the remainder is unknown. V, J and clone size are those of that table, while D and trimming were read from the DNA. The sample records tens of thousands of clones, under 75% of which are singletons. Roughly an eighth of the sample is taken by the ten largest.

This chain is built from TRBV7-2 and TRBJ2-1; 9 bases in the junction line up with TRBD2. This receptor was identified in a human donor who received a COVID-19 vaccine. The sample here was CD4+ T cells from PBMCs cultured with HCoV-OC43 spike peptides, taken before COVID-19 vaccination. The intended sense of this specimen's cell subset or site label: HCoV-OC43 spike overlapping peptide pool stimulation. The sequence in DNA is TGTGCCAGCAGCGAAAAGAGGGGAGCGGGGGGCGATGAGCAGTTCTTC. It codes for CASSEKRGAGGDEQFF.